This T cell receptor (beta chain) was obtained from a study of blood T cell repertoires in COVID-19. The CDR3 contains 16 residues. Germline values: CDR1 LNHNV, CDR2 YYDKDF (reference sequence). J lost 6 bases, V lost 1 base, and 5 bases had no gene match. The repertoire was sequenced with immunoSEQ multiplex PCR; TCRdb's copy has only in-frame clones and lacks some. The sample includes hundreds of thousands of clones, roughly 90% of them seen just once. The source material was PBMCs or T cells enriched from blood (not recorded which). V and J are TRBV15 and TRBJ2-7, with 14 bases fitting TRBD2. The receptor comes from a woman between 40 and 50 years old who had recovered from COVID-19. The CDR3 DNA sequence: TGTGCCACCAGCAGAGGGGGACTAGCGGGGGTCGGCGAGCAGTACTTC. Protein: CATSRGGLAGVGEQYF.